Shown below are 5 T cell receptor beta chains from a single sample sequenced in a study of T-cell reconstitution after alpha-beta-depleted transplantation in children. Preparation of the TCRbeta library involved a method that used unique molecular identifiers. MiXCR, run by TCRdb on the PCR reads, gives a single entry per CDR3 protein. The sample records around 440,000 distinct CDR3 sequences, about a sixth being singletons. Sequencing was performed on PBMCs, mostly from graft donor cells, taken 360 days after TCRalphabeta/CD19-depleted stem cell transplant. The source of these receptors is a boy younger than two who had a stem cell transplant for Wiskott-Aldrich syndrome, so the T cells may come from the graft donor.

In nucleotides, the CDR3 is TGTGCCAGCAGCCAAGATGTTCTACAGACCGGGGAGCTGTTTTTT. Encoded protein: CASSQDVLQTGELFF. V usage is TRBV3-1 and J usage is TRBJ2-2; no definite D call. The V gene lost 0 bases and the J gene lost 5 bases, with 10 bases spanning the gap. Germline CDR1 is LGHDT and CDR2 is YNNKEL (reference sequence). This CDR3 has 15 residues.

The V gene is TRBV12-3 or TRBV12-4, the J gene TRBJ2-5; 7 bases match TRBD2. The CDR3 loop spans 15 amino acids. The ends lost 5 bases at V and 2 bases at J; junction bases unmatched: 8. CDR3 sequence reads: CASSLVQRGQETQYF. The CDR3 DNA reads as TGTGCCAGCAGTCTAGTCCAGCGGGGTCAAGAGACCCAGTACTTC.

This clonotype was recorded at least ten times. The chain combines TRBV12-3 or TRBV12-4 with TRBJ1-5, with TRBD1 as a possible D gene (5 bases). CDR3 length: 12 residues. V shed 6 bases and J shed 7 bases, with 10 bases lying between them. Here the CDR3 DNA reads TGTGCCAGCAGCTTACGGGGGCAGCCCCAGCATTTT. It codes for CASSLRGQPQHF.

Only a few counts were recorded for this clonotype. The CDR3 sequence is CSVGQANYGYTF. For the CDR3, the DNA is TGCAGCGTTGGACAGGCTAACTATGGCTACACCTTC. This rearrangement joins TRBV29-1 to TRBJ1-2, with a weak D call TRBD1 (6 bases). Per the germline V gene, CDR1 is SQVTM and CDR2 is ANQGSEA. This CDR3 contains 12 residues. The germline V and J ends were trimmed by 4 bases and 0 bases, with 6 bases remaining between them.

This clonotype was observed a handful of times. The chain is built from TRBV2 and TRBJ2-7; D is ambiguous. Looked up from germline, CDR1 is SNHLY and CDR2 is FYNNEI. The V end lost 1 base, the J end lost 0 bases, and 10 bases lay between the germline ends. This CDR3 region has 15 residues. The CDR3 DNA is TGTGCCAGCAGTGAAGATCGGTTCAGCTCCTACGAGCAGTACTTC. Translation gives CASSEDRFSSYEQYF. Using reference TRBV2 and TRBJ2-7 for the parts outside the CDR3, the full variable domain is EPEVTQTPSHQVTQMGQEVILRCVPISNHLYFYWYRQILGQKVEFLVSFYNNEISEKSEIFDDQFSVERPDGSNFTLKIRSTKLEDSAMYFCASSEDRFSSYEQYFGPGTRLTVT.